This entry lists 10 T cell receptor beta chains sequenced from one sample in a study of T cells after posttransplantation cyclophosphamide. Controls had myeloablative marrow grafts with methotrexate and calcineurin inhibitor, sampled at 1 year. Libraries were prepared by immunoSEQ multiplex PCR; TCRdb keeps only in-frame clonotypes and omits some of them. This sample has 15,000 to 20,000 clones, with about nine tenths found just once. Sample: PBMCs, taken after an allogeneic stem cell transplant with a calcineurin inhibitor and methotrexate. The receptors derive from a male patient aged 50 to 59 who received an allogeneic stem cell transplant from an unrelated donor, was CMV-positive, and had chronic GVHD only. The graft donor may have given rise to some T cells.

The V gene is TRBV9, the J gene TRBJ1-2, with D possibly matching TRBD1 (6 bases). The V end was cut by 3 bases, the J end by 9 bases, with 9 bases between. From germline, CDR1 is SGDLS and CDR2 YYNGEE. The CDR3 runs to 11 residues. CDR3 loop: CASSAQGSYTF. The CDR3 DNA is TGTGCCAGCAGCGCACAGGGCAGCTACACCTTC. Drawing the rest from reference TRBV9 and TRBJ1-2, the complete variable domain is DSGVTQTPKHLITATGQRVTLRCSPRSGDLSVYWYQQSLDQGLQFLIQYYNGEERAKGNILERFSAQQFPDLHSELNLSSLELGDSALYFCASSAQGSYTFGSGTRLTVV.

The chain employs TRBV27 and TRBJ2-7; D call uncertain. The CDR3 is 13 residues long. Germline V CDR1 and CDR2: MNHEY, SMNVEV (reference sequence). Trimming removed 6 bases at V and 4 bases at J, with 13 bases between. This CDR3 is CASSSLTPYEQYF. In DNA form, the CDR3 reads TGTGCCAGCAGCTCACTGACACCTTACGAGCAGTACTTC.

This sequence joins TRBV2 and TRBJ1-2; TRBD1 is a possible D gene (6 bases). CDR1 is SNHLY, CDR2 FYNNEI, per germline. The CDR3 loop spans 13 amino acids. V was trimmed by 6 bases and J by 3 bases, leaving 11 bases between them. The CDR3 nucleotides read TGTGCCAGCAGCAGGGGTGGGGACTATGGCTACACCTTC. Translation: CASSRGGDYGYTF.

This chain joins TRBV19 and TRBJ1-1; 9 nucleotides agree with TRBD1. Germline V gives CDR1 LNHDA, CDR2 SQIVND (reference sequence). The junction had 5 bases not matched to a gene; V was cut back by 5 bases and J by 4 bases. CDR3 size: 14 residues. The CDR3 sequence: CASSGQGYSTEAFF. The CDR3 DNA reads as TGTGCCAGTAGTGGACAGGGGTACAGCACTGAAGCTTTCTTT. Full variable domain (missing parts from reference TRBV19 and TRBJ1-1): DGGITQSPKYLFRKEGQNVTLSCEQNLNHDAMYWYRQDPGQGLRLIYYSQIVNDFQKGDIAEGYSVSREKKESFPLTVTSAQKNPTAFYLCASSGQGYSTEAFFGQGTRLTVV.

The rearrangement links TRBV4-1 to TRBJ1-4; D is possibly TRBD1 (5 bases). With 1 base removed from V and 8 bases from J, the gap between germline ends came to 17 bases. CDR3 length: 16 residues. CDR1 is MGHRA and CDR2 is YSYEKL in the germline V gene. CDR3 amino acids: CASSQVIRRAGEKLFF. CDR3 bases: TGCGCCAGCAGCCAAGTCATTCGCAGGGCGGGAGAAAAACTGTTTTTT.

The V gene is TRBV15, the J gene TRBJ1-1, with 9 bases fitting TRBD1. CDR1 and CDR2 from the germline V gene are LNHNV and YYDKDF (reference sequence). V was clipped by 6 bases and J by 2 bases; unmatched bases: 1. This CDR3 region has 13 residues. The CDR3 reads CATRTGGNTEAFF. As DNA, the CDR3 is TGTGCCACCAGGACAGGGGGAAACACTGAAGCTTTCTTT.

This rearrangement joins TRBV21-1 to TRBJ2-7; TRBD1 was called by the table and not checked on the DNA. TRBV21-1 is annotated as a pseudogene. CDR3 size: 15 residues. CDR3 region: CASSAAGTGGSQQYF. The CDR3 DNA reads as TGTGCCAGCAGCGCCGCCGGGACAGGGGGTTCCCAGCAGTACTTC.

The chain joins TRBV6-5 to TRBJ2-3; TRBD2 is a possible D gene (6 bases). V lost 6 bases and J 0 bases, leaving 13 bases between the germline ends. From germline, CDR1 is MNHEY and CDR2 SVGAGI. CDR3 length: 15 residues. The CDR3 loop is CASSPLASSTDTQYF. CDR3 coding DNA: TGTGCCAGCAGCCCACTAGCTTCTAGCACAGATACGCAGTATTTT.

The CDR3: CASIHNSSQTYEQYF. In DNA, the CDR3 is TGCGCCAGCATCCATAACAGTTCCCAAACCTACGAGCAGTACTTC. V usage is TRBV10-1 and J usage is TRBJ2-7; unclear D gene. V was shortened by 7 bases and J by 2 bases, with 18 bases between the two germline ends. There are 15 residues in the CDR3. The germline gives CDR1 WNHNN, CDR2 SYGVQD (reference sequence).

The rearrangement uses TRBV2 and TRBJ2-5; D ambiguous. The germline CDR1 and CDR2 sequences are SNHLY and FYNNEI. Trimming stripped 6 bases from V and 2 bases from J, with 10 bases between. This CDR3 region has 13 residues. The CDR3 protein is CASRPGRQETQYF. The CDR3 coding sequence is TGTGCCAGCAGGCCAGGAAGACAAGAGACCCAGTACTTC.